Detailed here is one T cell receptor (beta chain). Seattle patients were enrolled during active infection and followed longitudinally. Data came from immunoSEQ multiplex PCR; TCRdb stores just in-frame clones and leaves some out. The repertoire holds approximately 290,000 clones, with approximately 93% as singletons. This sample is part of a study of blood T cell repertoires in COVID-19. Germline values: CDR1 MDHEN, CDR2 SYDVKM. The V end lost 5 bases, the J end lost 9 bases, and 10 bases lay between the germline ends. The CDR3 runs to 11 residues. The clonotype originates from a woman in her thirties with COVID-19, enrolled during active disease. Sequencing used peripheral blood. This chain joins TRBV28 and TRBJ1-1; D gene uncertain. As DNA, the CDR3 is TGTGCCAGCAGTCCGAGGGAGAAAGCTTTCTTT. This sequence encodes CASSPREKAFF.